Listed below are T cell receptor beta chains from one sample, sequenced in a study of cytomegalovirus exposure and HLA in healthy donors. The assay was immunoSEQ multiplex PCR, and TCRdb's table has in-frame clones only and misses some. The sample lists approximately 110,000 clones; 70% to 85% were seen once. What was sequenced was PBMCs. Source of these receptors: a woman between 40 and 55 years old in good health and CMV-seronegative. CDR3s include the opening cysteine and the closing phenylalanine or tryptophan. A D gene is named only where the DNA matches it firmly. The size entry is marked missing in some rows and otherwise reads once, few, many or a size class.

D gene	V gene	J gene	clone size	CDR3 protein	CDR3 DNA
TRBD1	TRBV29-1	TRBJ2-7	NA	CSVEGQGLYEQYF	TGCAGCGTTGAGGGACAGGGGCTCTACGAGCAGTACTTC
TRBD1	TRBV9	TRBJ2-5	NA	CASSGGGQQETQYF	TGTGCCAGCAGCGGTGGGGGACAGCAAGAGACCCAGTACTTC
NA	TRBV9	TRBJ1-1	NA	CASSVVLPGNTEAFF	TGTGCCAGCAGCGTAGTCCTCCCGGGGAACACTGAAGCTTTCTTT
NA	TRBV5-6	TRBJ2-1	few	CASSLGRGAYNEQFF	TGTGCCAGCAGCTTGGGCAGGGGGGCCTACAATGAGCAGTTCTTC
TRBD1	TRBV28	TRBJ1-2	NA	CASSLIPSTGGDGYTF	TGTGCCAGCAGTTTAATCCCATCGACAGGGGGCGATGGCTACACCTTC
NA	TRBV19	TRBJ2-1	NA	CASSMLMRAFNEQFF	TGTGCCAGTAGTATGCTCATGAGGGCATTCAATGAGCAGTTCTTC
NA	TRBV10-2	TRBJ1-2	NA	CASMQQDYGYTF	TGCGCCAGCATGCAACAGGACTATGGCTACACCTTC
NA	TRBV4-3	TRBJ1-2	NA	CASSHGGDEGLYGYTF	TGCGCCAGCAGCCATGGGGGGGACGAAGGGCTTTATGGCTACACCTTC
NA	TRBV10-2	TRBJ2-7	NA	CASTGAGEQYF	TGCGCCAGCACAGGGGCGGGTGAGCAGTACTTC
NA	TRBV28	TRBJ2-6	NA	CASSVSVSGANVLTF	TGTGCCAGCAGTGTTAGTGTTTCTGGGGCCAACGTCCTGACTTTC
TRBD1	TRBV30	TRBJ2-5	NA	CAWVSQGAWETQYF	TGTGCCTGGGTGTCACAGGGGGCCTGGGAGACCCAGTACTTC
TRBD1	TRBV19	TRBJ1-2	NA	CASSPGQPVNGYTF	TGTGCCAGTAGCCCGGGACAGCCCGTTAATGGCTACACCTTC
NA	TRBV2	TRBJ2-3	NA	CASSVRDFSDTQYF	TGTGCCAGCAGTGTCCGGGATTTTTCGGATACGCAGTATTTT
NA	TRBV11-2	TRBJ2-7	NA	CASSLIFSANEQYF	TGTGCCAGCAGCTTAATTTTCTCTGCGAACGAGCAGTACTTC
NA	TRBV28	TRBJ1-3	once	CASSSWGGQGNTIYF	TGTGCCAGCAGTTCCTGGGGGGGGCAGGGAAACACCATATATTTT
TRBD2	TRBV30	TRBJ2-7	NA	CAWSVAGREQYF	TGTGCCTGGAGTGTAGCGGGGCGCGAGCAGTACTTC
NA	TRBV2	TRBJ2-1	NA	CASRGDTPGNEQFF	TGTGCCAGCAGGGGGGACACCCCGGGGAATGAGCAGTTCTTC
TRBD1	TRBV9	TRBJ1-4	NA	CASSVGTGGEEGEKLFF	TGTGCCAGCAGCGTAGGGACAGGGGGCGAGGAAGGTGAAAAACTGTTTTTT
TRBD2	TRBV4-1	TRBJ2-2	NA	CASSPGLAGVNTGELFF	TGCGCCAGCAGCCCGGGACTAGCGGGGGTAAACACCGGGGAGCTGTTTTTT
TRBD2	TRBV5-1	TRBJ2-2	NA	CASSRKTSGRADTGELFF	TGCGCCAGCAGCCGTAAGACTAGCGGGAGGGCCGACACCGGGGAGCTGTTTTTT
NA	TRBV19	TRBJ1-1	NA	CASNTVGAEAFF	TGTGCCAGTAACACCGTGGGCGCTGAAGCTTTCTTT
NA	TRBV28	TRBJ1-5	NA	CASSSSEGVGVDYNQPQHF	TGTGCCAGCAGTTCCAGTGAGGGTGTAGGTGTGGACTACAATCAGCCCCAGCATTTT
TRBD1	TRBV19	TRBJ1-5	NA	CASSTPGQGSNQPQHF	TGTGCCAGTAGTACCCCGGGACAGGGTAGCAATCAGCCCCAGCATTTT
NA	TRBV2	TRBJ1-2	NA	CATRLRDGYTF	TGTGCCACCCGATTGAGGGATGGCTACACCTTC
NA	TRBV7-2	TRBJ2-7	once	CASSSQDGKQSSYEQYF	TGTGCCAGCAGCTCGCAGGACGGGAAGCAGAGCTCCTACGAGCAGTACTTC
TRBD1	TRBV5-1	TRBJ2-7	few	CASSTAGTANYEQYF	TGCGCCAGCAGCACCGCCGGGACAGCAAACTACGAGCAGTACTTC
NA	TRBV28	TRBJ2-7	once	CASSLGSREYEQYF	TGTGCCAGCAGTTTAGGGAGTCGGGAGTACGAGCAGTACTTC
NA	TRBV30	TRBJ2-3	NA	CAGGSGTSGDTQYF	TGTGCCGGAGGGAGCGGGACAAGTGGCGATACGCAGTATTTT
TRBD2	TRBV7-2	TRBJ2-7	NA	CASSSVSGLATYEQYF	TGTGCCAGCAGCTCCGTCTCGGGACTAGCGACCTACGAGCAGTACTTC
TRBD2	TRBV5-1	TRBJ2-1	few	CASSSLTSDLDNEQFF	TGCGCCAGCAGCTCCCTCACTAGCGACCTAGACAATGAGCAGTTCTTC
TRBD1	TRBV7-2	TRBJ1-1	NA	CASSQDRGLTEAFF	TGTGCCAGCAGCCAGGACAGGGGGTTGACTGAAGCTTTCTTT
NA	TRBV5-4	TRBJ2-3	NA	CASSLAGPSSTDTQYF	TGTGCCAGCAGCTTGGCAGGGCCCTCTAGCACAGATACGCAGTATTTT
TRBD1	TRBV19	TRBJ1-1	NA	CASSKQQGMDTEAFF	TGTGCCAGTAGTAAACAACAGGGGATGGACACTGAAGCTTTCTTT
NA	TRBV25-1	TRBJ1-6	NA	CASSEGGEENSPLHF	TGTGCCAGCAGCGAGGGGGGGGAAGAAAATTCACCCCTCCACTTT
TRBD1	TRBV30	TRBJ2-7	NA	CAWSSGQGAFEQYF	TGTGCCTGGAGCTCGGGACAGGGGGCTTTCGAGCAGTACTTC
TRBD1	TRBV7-9	TRBJ2-3	NA	CASERGTGGRRGTDTQYF	TGTGCCAGCGAGAGGGGGACAGGGGGTCGGAGAGGCACAGATACGCAGTATTTT
TRBD1	TRBV10-2	TRBJ2-7	NA	CASTSKDRAYYEQYF	TGCGCCAGCACCTCGAAGGACAGGGCCTACTACGAGCAGTACTTC
TRBD1	TRBV10-3	TRBJ2-7	NA	CATGDRAHEQYF	TGTGCCACTGGGGACAGGGCCCACGAGCAGTACTTC
NA	TRBV5-1	TRBJ1-4	NA	CASSLGGSQAKEKLFF	TGCGCCAGCAGCTTGGGTGGATCCCAGGCAAAGGAAAAACTGTTTTTT
TRBD2	TRBV19	TRBJ2-7	NA	CASSIQRGYEQYF	TGTGCCAGTAGTATACAGCGGGGGTACGAGCAGTACTTC
NA	TRBV11-2	TRBJ2-4	NA	CASSLGTIAKNIQYF	TGTGCCAGCAGCTTAGGGACTATAGCCAAAAACATTCAGTACTTC